These 24 T cell receptor beta chains were all obtained from the same sample, sequenced in a study of blood T cell repertoires in COVID-19. Assay: immunoSEQ multiplex PCR; the TCRdb copy retains only in-frame clones and omits some. The data show 300,000 to 450,000 clones, with 81% seen just once and roughly 1.2% held by the top ten. The sample taken for sequencing was peripheral blood. The source is a human donor with acute or convalescent COVID-19. The donor label of this sample is uncertain.

The chain recombines TRBV7-2 with TRBJ2-2; 9 nucleotides align to TRBD2. CDR1 and CDR2 from the germline V gene are SGHTA and FQGNSA. The CDR3 has 18 amino acids. Trimming removed 0 bases from V and 11 bases from J; junction bases left unmatched: 16. DNA of the CDR3: TGTGCCAGCAGCTTAGCTGATCCCGGGACTAGCTGGGTTATTGAGCTGTTTTTT. Its translation is CASSLADPGTSWVIELFF.

The chain recombines TRBV30 with TRBJ2-1, with 7 positions matching TRBD2. Germline V gene lookup returns CDR1 GTSNPN and CDR2 SVGIG (reference sequence). The CDR3 is made up of 14 amino acids. V trimming: 5 bases; J trimming: 7 bases; junction bases outside the gene matches: 11. CDR3 loop: CAWSSAGVKNEQFF. The CDR3 DNA follows: TGTGCCTGGTCGTCGGCGGGAGTCAAAAATGAGCAGTTCTTC.

The rearrangement joins TRBV10-1 to TRBJ1-4; the D gene is possibly TRBD1 (5 bases). This CDR3 is built from 15 residues. CDR1 WNHNN and CDR2 SYGVQD come from the germline V gene (reference sequence). V lost 1 base and J lost 7, with 13 bases in between. CDR3 loop: CASSELGAVGEKLFF. The CDR3 DNA sequence: TGCGCCAGCAGTGAGTTAGGGGCGGTGGGTGAAAAACTGTTTTTT.

Here the CDR3 DNA reads TGTGCCAGCAACCAACTAGCGGGAGCCAAAAACATTCAGTACTTC. As protein: CASNQLAGAKNIQYF. V gene TRBV2 combines with J gene TRBJ2-4; TRBD2 aligns across 9 bases. The CDR3 totals 15 residues. Trimming removed 7 bases from V and 0 bases from J; junction bases left unmatched: 4. Germline V gene data show CDR1 as SNHLY and CDR2 as FYNNEI.

The chain has TRBV27 and TRBJ2-7; 7 nucleotides match TRBD1. This CDR3 is built from 14 residues. CDR1 is MNHEY and CDR2 is SMNVEV in the germline V gene (reference sequence). V gave up 6 bases and J gave up 12 bases; unmatched junction bases: 17. CDR3 sequence: CASRPGGPKGKWYF. Here the CDR3 DNA reads TGTGCCAGCAGACCAGGGGGTCCCAAAGGGAAATGGTACTTC.

V usage is TRBV28 and J usage is TRBJ1-1; maybe TRBD1 (5 bases). Trimming stripped 1 base from V and 0 bases from J, with 15 bases between. Germline V CDR1 and CDR2: MDHEN, SYDVKM. CDR3 length: 17 residues. CDR3 amino acids: CASSLLQDLRVNTEAFF. In nucleotides, the CDR3 is TGTGCCAGCAGTTTATTACAGGATTTAAGGGTGAACACTGAAGCTTTCTTT.

The rearrangement joins TRBV6-5 to TRBJ2-5; the match to TRBD2 covers 8 bases. The CDR3 covers 15 residues. Germline V gene sequence: CDR1 MNHEY, CDR2 SVGAGI. J lost 3 bases, V lost 4 bases, and 7 bases had no gene match. The chain's CDR3 is CASSWAGGEEETQYF. In nucleotides, the CDR3 is TGTGCCAGCAGTTGGGCCGGGGGGGAGGAAGAGACCCAGTACTTC.

The rearrangement links TRBV2 to TRBJ2-7; 7 bases align to TRBD1. Germline-derived CDR1 and CDR2 are SNHLY and FYNNEI. Unmatched junction bases numbered 16, after V lost 7 bases and J lost 7 bases. This CDR3 is built from 15 residues. CDR3 in amino acids: CASKKSRDSVLEQYF. In DNA form, the CDR3 reads TGTGCCAGCAAAAAGTCGAGGGACAGCGTTTTGGAGCAGTACTTC. Full variable domain (outside the CDR3, taken from reference TRBV2 and TRBJ2-7): EPEVTQTPSHQVTQMGQEVILRCVPISNHLYFYWYRQILGQKVEFLVSFYNNEISEKSEIFDDQFSVERPDGSNFTLKIRSTKLEDSAMYFCASKKSRDSVLEQYFGPGTRLTVT.

The V and J genes are TRBV18 and TRBJ2-7, with TRBD2 as a possible D gene (7 bases). CDR1 KGHSH and CDR2 LQKENI come from the germline V gene. V shed 3 bases and J shed 5 bases, with 11 bases lying between them. The CDR3 contains 13 residues. The CDR3 region has the DNA TGTGCCAGCTCACCCTCGGGGGGCAACGAGCAGTACTTC. As protein: CASSPSGGNEQYF. The full variable domain, its missing parts supplied by reference TRBV18 and TRBJ2-7, is NAGVMQNPRHLVRRRGQEARLRCSPMKGHSHVYWYRQLPEEGLKFMVYLQKENIIDESGMPKERFSAEFPKEGPSILRIQQVVRGDSAAYFCASSPSGGNEQYFGPGTRLTVT.

V and J are TRBV6-5 and TRBJ1-1; D is ambiguous. Germline loops: CDR1 MNHEY, CDR2 SVGAGI. The CDR3 runs 14 residues. Trimming pared 7 bases from V and 1 base from J, leaving 13 bases between. This CDR3 is CASTRGVPNTEAFF. The CDR3 nucleotides are TGTGCCAGCACCCGCGGGGTTCCGAACACTGAAGCTTTCTTT.

The CDR3 is CASRDTGWGNTEAFF. CDR3 coding DNA: TGTGCCAGCAGGGACACAGGGTGGGGGAACACTGAAGCTTTCTTT. The rearrangement uses TRBV6-5 and TRBJ1-1, with a tentative D call TRBD1 (6 bases). Germline CDR1 is MNHEY and CDR2 is SVGAGI. Between the trimmed V and J ends, which lost 6 bases and 1 base, there was a span of 15 bases. The CDR3 extends over 15 amino acids.

This chain joins TRBV19 and TRBJ1-1; 8 bases are shared with TRBD1. The junction had 8 bases not matched to a gene; V was cut back by 6 bases and J by 11 bases. CDR1 is LNHDA, CDR2 SQIVND, per germline (reference sequence). The CDR3 is 12 amino acids. The CDR3 spells CASRIQGGPAFF. CDR3 DNA sequence: TGTGCCAGTAGAATACAGGGGGGACCTGCTTTCTTT.

As for this clone: This same CDR3 is encoded by further DNA sequences in the sample. V gene TRBV11-3 combines with J gene TRBJ2-1, with a tentative D call TRBD2 (5 bases). The germline CDR1 and CDR2 sequences are SGHNT and YENEEA. CDR3 size: 13 residues. Trimming removed 1 base from V and 9 bases from J, with 10 bases in between. The CDR3: CASSLGATTEQFF. CDR3 in DNA: TGTGCCAGCAGCTTAGGTGCGACTACTGAGCAGTTCTTC. Full variable domain (rest looked up from reference TRBV11-3 and TRBJ2-1): EAGVVQSPRYKIIEKKQPVAFWCNPISGHNTLYWYLQNLGQGPELLIRYENEEAVDDSQLPKDRFSAERLKGVDSTLKIQPAELGDSAVYLCASSLGATTEQFFGPGTRLTVL.

This chain connects TRBV18 to TRBJ2-1, with TRBD2 as a possible D gene (5 bases). The CDR3 length is 14 residues. V was clipped by 7 bases and J by 7 bases, with 17 bases between them. The germline V gene encodes CDR1 KGHSH and CDR2 LQKENI. This CDR3 is CASFGRPRGNEQFF. The CDR3 nucleotides are TGTGCCAGCTTTGGGCGTCCCCGGGGAAATGAGCAGTTCTTC.

This chain connects TRBV28 to TRBJ1-1, with D possibly being TRBD1 (5 bases). Germline loops: CDR1 MDHEN, CDR2 SYDVKM. Trimming took off 5 bases at V and 2 bases at J, with 15 bases between the two ends. The CDR3 length is 15 residues. CDR3 coding DNA: TGTGCCAGCAGTAGCCAGGGCTTGACTAACACTGAAGCTTTCTTT. It translates to CASSSQGLTNTEAFF.

The chain employs TRBV25-1 and TRBJ2-3, with D perhaps matching TRBD2 (6 bases). Between the trimmed V and J ends, which lost 3 bases and 1 base, there was a span of 14 bases. The length of the CDR3 is 16 residues. Germline CDR1 and CDR2: MGHDK and SYGVNS. In DNA form, the CDR3 reads TGTGCCAGCAGTGATCCCCTTGGCGGGGGCACAGATACGCAGTATTTT. Protein sequence: CASSDPLGGGTDTQYF.

This clone showed up just a few times. The chain links TRBV29-1 to TRBJ2-7; 13 nucleotides align to TRBD2. Germline CDR1 SQVTM, CDR2 ANQGSEA. The CDR3 covers 15 residues. Trimming took 7 bases from V and 2 from J; bases not matched to a gene: 8. CDR3 protein: CSARTGLAGTYEQYF. DNA for the CDR3: TGCAGCGCCCGGACGGGACTAGCGGGAACCTACGAGCAGTACTTC.

The chain employs TRBV7-2 and TRBJ2-3; 9 positions agree with TRBD2. This CDR3 is 15 amino acids long. Trimming cost V 1 base and J 8 bases; bases outside gene matches: 7. Germline V gene sequence: CDR1 SGHTA, CDR2 FQGNSA. The CDR3 region has the DNA TGTGCCAGCAGCTTAGTGTGGTTAGCGGGAGTTACGCAGTATTTT. This sequence encodes CASSLVWLAGVTQYF.

The V call is TRBV5-1, the J call TRBJ1-6, with D maybe TRBD1 (5 bases). V was trimmed by 6 bases and J by 2 bases, leaving 9 bases between them. Germline CDR1 reads SGHRS; CDR2 reads YFSETQ. The CDR3 runs to 14 residues. The CDR3 region is CASKEDTYNSPLHF. For the CDR3, the DNA is TGCGCCAGCAAAGAGGACACCTATAATTCACCCCTCCACTTT. The entire variable domain, with the rest obtained from reference TRBV5-1 and TRBJ1-6, is as follows: KAGVTQTPRYLIKTRGQQVTLSCSPISGHRSVSWYQQTPGQGLQFLFEYFSETQRNKGNFPGRFSGRQFSNSRSEMNVSTLELGDSALYLCASKEDTYNSPLHFGNGTRLTVT.

V gene TRBV20-1 combines with J gene TRBJ1-4, with TRBD1 matching over 7 bases. Germline V lookup: CDR1 DFQATT, CDR2 SNEGSKA (reference sequence). Unmatched junction bases numbered 4, after V lost 7 bases and J lost 8 bases. CDR3 length: 11 amino acids. CDR3: CSVSRGEKLFF. The CDR3 DNA reads TGCAGTGTCAGCAGGGGGGAAAAACTGTTTTTT.

The chain employs TRBV30 and TRBJ1-2, with TRBD1 identical over 7 bases. Germline-derived CDR1 and CDR2 are GTSNPN and SVGIG (reference sequence). The V gene end was trimmed by 8 bases and the J gene end by 6 bases; junction bases not matched to a gene: 12. There are 13 residues in the CDR3. The CDR3 DNA reads as TGTGCCGTACACCGGGGACAGATTAATGGCTACACCTTC. Encoded protein: CAVHRGQINGYTF.

This clone is a singleton in its sample. The V call is TRBV10-3, the J call TRBJ2-3, with 7 nucleotides matching TRBD2. The CDR3 runs to 13 residues. Germline CDR1 is ENHRY and CDR2 is SYGVKD. V shed 5 bases and J 1 base; nucleotides not matched to a gene: 0. CDR3 sequence (DNA): TGTGCCATCAGTACTAGCGGCACAGATACGCAGTATTTT. Amino acid sequence: CAISTSGTDTQYF.

The rearrangement links TRBV15 to TRBJ1-2, with D possibly matching TRBD1 (6 bases). This CDR3 contains 15 residues. The V end was cut by 1 base, the J end by 0 bases, with 9 bases between. The V gene's germline CDR1 is LNHNV and CDR2 YYDKDF (reference sequence). CDR3 nucleotides: TGTGCCACCAGCAGAGGACAGGTTCCTAACTATGGCTACACCTTC. Amino acid sequence: CATSRGQVPNYGYTF.

The chain couples TRBV6-5 to TRBJ1-3, with TRBD1 as a possible D gene (6 bases). Germline lookup yields CDR1 MNHEY and CDR2 SVGAGI. The CDR3 spans 14 residues. V lost 8 bases, J lost 0 bases, and 11 bases lay in between. The CDR3 DNA reads TGTGCCAGCTCCGGACAGCTCTCTGGAAACACCATATATTTT. Residues: CASSGQLSGNTIYF.